One sample yielded the 16 T cell receptor beta chains listed below, sequenced in a study of identical twins. TCRdb independently ran MiXCR on the 5' RACE reads; one entry per CDR3 protein. This table has approximately 700,000 distinct CDR3 sequences, around a sixth appearing once. This sample was also put to use in a study of T cells expressing NK-cell markers.

Sample: PBMCs. The receptors come from a woman between 18 and 30 years old in good health.

This clonotype was seen ten or more times. The chain employs TRBV3-1 and TRBJ2-5; D gene uncertain. The germline CDR1 and CDR2 sequences are LGHDT and YNNKEL (reference sequence). Trimming pared 2 bases from V and 5 bases from J, leaving 3 bases between. The CDR3 is made up of 11 amino acids. CDR3 DNA sequence: TGTGCCAGCAGCCAACGGGAGACCCAGTACTTC. Amino acid sequence: CASSQRETQYF.

The chain joins TRBV15 to TRBJ2-1; the D is unclear. The CDR3 has 10 amino acids. Germline CDR1 and CDR2: LNHNV and YYDKDF (reference sequence). The ends were cut back, 8 bases at V and 4 bases at J, with 3 bases in the middle. The CDR3 loop is CATGYNEQFF. The CDR3 DNA reads as TGTGCCACCGGTTACAATGAGCAGTTCTTC.

V and J are TRBV18 and TRBJ2-7; TRBD2 aligns across 7 bases. CDR1 and CDR2 (germline): KGHSH, LQKENI. The V segment lost 6 bases and the J segment 0 bases; nucleotides outside the gene matches: 8. The CDR3 is made up of 15 amino acids. The CDR3: CASSQETGGSYEQYF. The CDR3 DNA is TGTGCCAGCTCGCAAGAGACGGGAGGCTCCTACGAGCAGTACTTC.

The chain joins TRBV6-1 to TRBJ1-2; D unclear. Germline V lookup: CDR1 MNHNS, CDR2 SASEGT. The CDR3 consists of 13 residues. V shed 2 bases and J shed 7 bases, with 11 bases lying between them. CDR3 sequence: CASSERPSSGYTF. CDR3 in DNA: TGTGCCAGCAGTGAAAGGCCGAGCAGTGGCTACACCTTC.

The gene calls are TRBV12-3 or TRBV12-4 and TRBJ2-7, with 12 bases fitting TRBD2. The CDR3 extends over 15 amino acids. The V and J ends lost 5 bases and 3 bases, in that order; junction bases with no gene match: 5. Written as DNA, the CDR3 is TGTGCCAGCAGTCTTCTAGCGGGGGGGGTCTACGAGCAGTACTTC. Translating gives CASSLLAGGVYEQYF.

This clonotype was found a few times. The chain carries TRBV12-3 or TRBV12-4 and TRBJ2-3; TRBD2 might be the D (6 bases). The CDR3 has 14 amino acids. Trimming took off 4 bases at V and 2 bases at J, with 10 bases between the two ends. The CDR3: CASSWAGFTDTQYF. The CDR3 DNA reads as TGTGCCAGCAGTTGGGCGGGGTTCACAGATACGCAGTATTTT.

This chain joins TRBV7-9 and TRBJ2-1; 10 nucleotides match TRBD1. Germline V gene lookup returns CDR1 SEHNR and CDR2 FQNEAQ (reference sequence). With 7 bases clipped from V and 2 bases from J, the junction kept 5 bases outside the gene matches. The CDR3 is 15 residues long. The CDR3 nucleotides are TGTGCCAGCATCCACGACAGGGGGCCCTACAATGAGCAGTTCTTC. The encoded protein is CASIHDRGPYNEQFF.

The chain is built from TRBV4-1 and TRBJ2-3; D gene uncertain. Trimming took off 4 bases at V and 6 bases at J, with 11 bases between the two ends. In germline, CDR1 is MGHRA, CDR2 YSYEKL. CDR3 length: 13 amino acids. CDR3 coding DNA: TGCGCCAGCAGCCCAACCGATAATGATACGCAGTATTTT. Translated: CASSPTDNDTQYF.

This sequence joins TRBV18 and TRBJ2-4; D remains ambiguous. V lost 6 bases to trimming and J lost 6 bases, with 15 bases between them. The CDR3 length is 14 residues. From germline, CDR1 is KGHSH and CDR2 LQKENI. The CDR3 sequence: CASSPQRDSNIQYF. In nucleotides, the CDR3 is TGTGCCAGCTCGCCTCAAAGGGATTCAAACATTCAGTACTTC.

This clonotype turned up a few times. The chain employs TRBV25-1 and TRBJ2-7; no clear D. The V end was cut by 6 bases, the J end by 5 bases, with 5 bases between. The CDR3 consists of 10 residues. CDR1 is MGHDK and CDR2 is SYGVNS in the germline V gene. In DNA, the CDR3 is TGTGCCAGCAGGAGCCACGAGCAGTACTTC. It codes for CASRSHEQYF.

This clonotype was counted a few times. J is TRBJ2-7 and V is TRBV29-1, with D possibly being TRBD2 (5 bases). The length of the CDR3 is 12 residues. CDR1 is SQVTM, CDR2 ANQGSEA, per germline. V lost 1 base, J lost 3 bases, and 7 bases lay in between. The chain's CDR3 is CSVEGGRYEQYF. Written as DNA, the CDR3 is TGCAGCGTTGAAGGCGGGCGCTACGAGCAGTACTTC.

Comments on this clonotype: Relative to the germline gene, one junction end is altered; a read error may explain this. The chain joins TRBV10-2 to TRBJ2-3; TRBD1 or TRBD2 may be the D gene (5 bases each). CDR3 length: 17 residues. Germline values: CDR1 WSHSY, CDR2 SAAADI. As DNA, the CDR3 is TGCGCCAGCAGTGCGAACACAGGTCGATCTAGCACAGATTCGCAGTATTTT. This translates into CASSANTGRSSTDSQYF.

The V and J genes are TRBV12-3 or TRBV12-4 and TRBJ1-2; D is unclear. V shed 3 bases and J shed 8 bases, with 13 bases lying between them. The CDR3 is made up of 13 amino acids. In DNA form, the CDR3 reads TGTGCCAGCAGTTTCGGCCCGGGTGGAGGCTACACCTTC. Amino acid sequence: CASSFGPGGGYTF.

The chain carries TRBV4-2 and TRBJ1-3; TRBD1 is a possible D gene (5 bases). This CDR3 has 15 residues. CDR1 is LGHNA, CDR2 YNFKEQ, per germline. The V gene lost 6 bases and the J gene lost 0 bases, with 12 bases spanning the gap. The CDR3 DNA sequence: TGTGCCAGCAGAAGGGGCCCAAACTCTGGAAACACCATATATTTT. Translation: CASRRGPNSGNTIYF.

This clonotype was seen a few times. The V call is TRBV11-2, the J call TRBJ1-2; 10 bases map to TRBD1. The CDR3 is 17 residues long. Germline loops: CDR1 SGHAT, CDR2 FQNNGV. The ends lost 5 bases at V and 0 bases at J; junction bases unmatched: 9. The CDR3 spells CASSASGTGVANYGYTF. The CDR3 DNA is TGTGCCAGCAGCGCCTCCGGGACAGGGGTAGCTAACTATGGCTACACCTTC.

The sample holds a few counts of this clonotype. The chain links TRBV13 to TRBJ2-5; no clear D. The CDR3 totals 14 residues. The germline gives CDR1 PRHDT, CDR2 FYEKMQ (reference sequence). Trimming stripped 0 bases from V and 5 bases from J, with 10 bases between. CDR3 sequence (DNA): TGTGCCAGCAGCTTAGGCCCGCCCGTCGAGACCCAGTACTTC. Its protein product is CASSLGPPVETQYF. The variable domain in full, with the rest retrieved from reference TRBV13 and TRBJ2-5, is AAGVIQSPRHLIKEKRETATLKCYPIPRHDTVYWYQQGPGQDPQFLISFYEKMQSDKGSIPDRFSAQQFSDYHSELNMSSLELGDSALYFCASSLGPPVETQYFGPGTRLLVL.